Below, one T cell receptor beta chain is given with its context. Its antigen is still unknown. The sample holds no much larger clone one base away, and base qualities are not on file. This sample was taken from a study of cytomegalovirus exposure and HLA in healthy donors (dated by TCRdb to the late 2010s). The study in broad terms: An earlier analysis of more than 550 of the donors reported roughly 300 Gb of sequence data and 117 million unique TCR beta sequences obtained from about 170 million T cells. Roughly 300 gigabases of sequencing data and around 80 million unique TCR sequences made up an early release that covered over 550 HLA-typed donors. Of the roughly 390 genotyped donors, around 81% fell in the genetic ancestry cluster associated with self-reported Caucasian donors. The study was designed to test whether signatures of past pathogen exposure could be identified by cataloging public T cell receptors. The T cell repertoires of 670 or so subjects were profiled by immunosequencing and related to cytomegalovirus serostatus. Besides the first cohort of roughly 700 subjects, a separate validation cohort made up of around 120 different subjects was used. High-throughput TCR immunosequencing, statistical association of individual TCRs with disease status, and machine learning were combined to predict cytomegalovirus infection status. A later analysis re-analyzed previously published TCR beta repertoires from roughly 690 donors and added high-resolution HLA genotyping to study TCR occurrence patterns. Rather than drawing on any new phenotypic data, the later analysis identified candidate immune exposures from TCR beta sequences and the way those sequences occurred across donors. To decide whether each TCR beta V gene segment behaved as functional or pseudogenic, an earlier analysis of fewer than 750 of the donors relied on high-throughput TCR beta sequencing. Donor age, sex, ethnicity and CMV serostatus were compiled together with the repertoire data. Genome-wide SNP genotypes for about 55% of the roughly 670 donors were used in a later genetic analysis, which treated that subset as a discovery cohort. All discovery cohort repertoires had been generated on a single sequencing platform. HLA typing covered class I and class II loci at four-digit resolution. The number of donors typed differed by locus, with roughly 620-630 for A, B, C, DRB1 and DQB1, around 500 for DQA1, 600 to 610 for DPA1, and some 450 for DPB1. Because of strong linkage in the cohort, five DR-DQ haplotypes were treated as single units for association and clustering. Across 398 genotyped donors of the cohort, an average of roughly 230,000 unique TCR beta nucleotide sequences per donor were sequenced, and roughly 20% of those sequences were non-productive. The investigation overall reported the following: An association between a missense DCLRE1C variant and V-gene and J-gene trimming of TCR beta chains was found in a later genetic analysis and replicated in an independent cohort. A later analysis reported that several top co-occurrence clusters appeared linked to parvovirus B19, influenza, CMV and Epstein-Barr virus. In vitro tests confirmed that a few of the cytomegalovirus-associated TCR beta chains recognize cytomegalovirus antigens. In the study, some 160 TCR beta chains were listed as associated with cytomegalovirus. In a later analysis, HLA-associated TCR beta chains were found to be more clonally expanded and to have lower generation probabilities than equally common non-associated chains. The authors suggested that the approach could potentially be extended to other disease states and immunological phenotypes. Correlated functional status among segregating V segments might be attributable to linkage disequilibrium, but an unknown experimental factor could not be ruled out. CMV serostatus was the only immune exposure information available for the cohort. While some public TCRs were present in many individuals, most TCR sequences turned up only very rarely across donors. Compared with the roughly 670-donor mean, donors in an Asian-associated ancestry cluster had fewer N-insertions in productive TCRs, according to a later genetic analysis. Because some donors lacked HLA typing at each locus, the association tests relied only on the typed subset. A later analysis found that TCR association rates varied across HLA loci, with DRB1 alleles showing the most associated TCRs and HLA-C alleles the fewest. When HLA alleles, especially DR and DQ, strongly co-occurred, TCR associations were difficult to assign to individual alleles. The sequencing pipeline was judged likely to have produced a cluster of highly shared sequence variants as a technical artifact. In an earlier analysis of approximately 600 of the donors, most TCR beta V segments were observed in productive rearrangements about 87% or about 30% of the time, broadly matching IMGT annotations. Because the 87-base-pair reads could not distinguish some IMGT-functional V segments, including TRBV6-2 and TRBV6-3, those segments were excluded. This cohort had only TCR beta chains sequenced, and the lack of alpha or paired-chain data limited which features could be detected. The presence/absence analyses assumed that sequencing depth was roughly uniform across donors, and that assumption may not be true. The classifier was reported to diagnose cytomegalovirus status with high specificity and sensitivity in both the original and validation cohorts. Because counts were too low, about 18 rarely observed V segments, including chromosome 9 orphons, were excluded from the earlier analysis of several hundred of the donors. Most CMV-associated TCR beta chains appeared to be HLA-restricted in a later analysis, and the HLA associations seemed to be driven largely by CMV exposure. In a later analysis, 16,951 TCR beta sequences were associated with specific HLA alleles at a false discovery rate of 0.05. A further reported finding was that TCR beta sequences accurately predicted the HLA-A and HLA-B alleles for most subjects in the first cohort.

The junction shows trimming of 0 bases on V and 5 bases on J, plus 6 bases between the germline ends. The germline V gene (reference sequence) provides CDR1 SGHAT and CDR2 FQDESV. Its CDR3 holds 13 amino acids, cysteine through phenylalanine. Left in the record is the CDR3 DNA by itself, 39 bases read in frame from the first base. The cohort consisted of 600 to 700 healthy bone marrow donors. Cohort members were all nominally healthy when sampled, although unrecorded immune exposures were likely present. The donor tested CMV seropositive and was one of the 289 seropositive cohort members. A peripheral blood sample was collected from each donor, and TCR beta sequencing was performed on peripheral blood mononuclear cells. The Qiagen DNeasy Blood Extraction Kit was used to extract genomic DNA from the blood cell samples. The library was built by means of the immunoSEQ multiplex PCR assay. The multiplex PCR relied on a mix of 60 forward primers for TCR Vbeta segments and 13 reverse primers for TCR Jbeta segments. The CDR3 region of rearranged TCR beta genes was amplified from genomic DNA with a multiplex PCR assay. The amplified TCR beta libraries were sequenced on the Illumina HiSeq System as 87-base-pair reads. The published analysis was carried out like this. A later analysis tallied about 77 million unique TCR beta chains across the approximately 670 repertoires, and about 10 million of those chains were shared by two or more donors. Raw reads were error-corrected and collapsed into unique sequences with a nearest-neighbor algorithm that merged closely related sequences to remove PCR and sequencing errors. CDR3 sequences were aligned to IMGT reference sequences to assign V, D and J gene segments. For a sequence to be retained, a match of at least six nucleotides was required to both a V gene segment and a J gene segment. A rearrangement was called productive if the CDR3 had no stop codons and remained in frame with V and J, and every other rearrangement was called non-productive. CDR3 was defined according to IMGT convention as the region running from the second conserved V-encoded cysteine to the conserved J-encoded phenylalanine. The earlier analysis of about 590 of the donors excluded sequences that lacked an unambiguous match to a single V gene segment. In an earlier analysis of 587 of the donors, a V segment was called functional when productive rearrangements were above 56.7%, and segregating when the standard deviation between donors exceeded 5%. A statistical classification framework was developed to diagnose cytomegalovirus status using the catalog of TCR beta chain sequences. In a later analysis, V and J genes were assigned by comparing TCR nucleotide sequences against IMGT/GENE-DB human TR gene sequences. In a later analysis, CDR3 sequences and most-parsimonious VDJ recombination scenarios were assigned using the TCRdist pipeline. In a later analysis, each TCR beta chain was defined by its CDR3 amino acid sequence together with its V-gene family, and reads lacking a unique V-gene family were excluded. A later analysis removed 592 highly shared, low-generation-probability nucleotide sequences to deal with suspected cross-contamination and a sequencing artifact. For each public chain, a later analysis derived a clonal expansion index from normalized ranks of inferred template counts within each repertoire. In a later analysis, generation probabilities were computed using a VDJ recombination model fitted to out-of-frame rearrangements, and the results were checked against IGoR. In a later analysis, TCR-TCR, TCR-HLA and TCR-CMV co-occurrence was scored with hypergeometric tests, and a repertoire-size bias correction was applied to TCR pairs. In a later analysis, false discovery rates were estimated by permuting HLA or CMV assignments 20 times. In a later analysis, co-occurring TCRs were grouped with DBSCAN, and TCRdist sequence similarity was added when clustering was performed within HLA-allele-positive subsets. Repertoires with fewer than 30,000 or more than 120,000 public chains, plus five repertoires with anomalous nucleotide sharing, were excluded from co-occurrence clustering. TCRdb obtained this table from immuneACCESS and retained in-frame rearrangements with V and J assigned. These tables miss some clones; where compared with another copy, unresolved V genes account for less than half of the shortfall, and the remainder is unexplained. The DNA was the basis for D and trimming; V, J and clone size are from that table. The sample table records some 110,000 clones; 79% of these occur just once. The ten largest account for 3.5% to 5% of the sample.

The chain is encoded by TRBV11-1 joined to TRBJ2-3, with no reliable assignment of the D segment. Sequencing was performed on PBMCs. The receptor's source is a man aged 30-40 years in good health and CMV-seropositive. The nucleotide sequence is given as TGTGCCAGCAGCTTAGCGCGGCTAGATACGCAGTATTTT. It encodes CASSLARLDTQYF.